The 2 T cell receptor beta chains listed next were all sequenced from one sample in a study of CD8+ T cells in alopecia areata. RNA was isolated and reverse transcribed to cDNA, the sequencing template. Produced via immunoSEQ multiplex PCR; TCRdb's table is partial and in-frame only. Recorded here are some 18,000 clones, none singletons. Sorting of pooled cutaneous lymph node cells was based on CD4, CD8alpha, NKG2D, NKG2ACE and other markers. The sequenced sample consisted of CD8+ T cells sorted from a lymph node. The source is a C3H/HeJ mouse with alopecia areata. For this mouse line, the MHC haplotype is H2-k.

This clone was seen ten or more times. Gene names follow the mouse nomenclature. The read comes to an end 4 residues before the CDR3 does, leaving the germline J gene to fill in the end. V is TRBV31 and J is TRBJ2-5; TRBD2 matches at 11 bases. Per germline, CDR1 GKSSPN and CDR2 SITVG. The CDR3 runs 14 residues. The covered CDR3 bases are TGTGCCTGGAGTCAGGACTGGGGGGCGGAC. Translating it yields CAWSQDWGAD. The full CDR3 is CAWSQDWGADTQYF.

Details on this clone: Gene names are mouse gene names. The read halts 4 residues ahead of the CDR3 end, with the missing end drawn from the germline J gene. V and J are TRBV20 and TRBJ2-1; tentatively, D is TRBD1 (6 bases). Germline V lookup: CDR1 GFQATS, CDR2 STVNSAI. The V end was cut by 3 bases, the J end by 0 bases, with 9 bases between. This CDR3 is built from 14 residues. CDR3 DNA, as far as it was read: TGTGGTGCTAGTCAGGGGATTAACTATGCT. It yields the protein CGASQGINYA. The whole CDR3 sequence is CGASQGINYAEQFF.